These T cell receptor beta chains were read from a single sample in a study of early T cells in non-severe SARS-CoV-2 infection. A single record per CDR3 protein comes from TCRdb applying MiXCR to the 5' RACE reads. The sample contains approximately 77,000 distinct CDR3 sequences, approximately 12% of which appear only once. Specimen: whole blood, collected at baseline. The receptors originated from an adult who was a healthcare worker with PCR-confirmed SARS-CoV-2 infection or an uninfected control (not recorded which). The donor label of this sample is uncertain. Both conserved end residues are part of each CDR3. The order of the fields is V gene, J gene, CDR3 protein.

V: TRBV27; J: TRBJ2-1; CDR3: CASSLQARNNEQFF
V: TRBV6-5; J: TRBJ2-7; CDR3: CASGTLREQYF
V: TRBV4-2; J: TRBJ2-3; CDR3: CASSPRLADMNTDTQYF
V: TRBV6-2/TRBV6-3; J: TRBJ2-2; CDR3: CASSWDSGELFF
V: TRBV29-1; J: TRBJ2-7; CDR3: CSVEDWDLAGGGEQYF
V: TRBV10-2; J: TRBJ2-5; CDR3: CASSARGQLGETQYF
V: TRBV30; J: TRBJ1-2; CDR3: CAWSETGGDGYTF
V: TRBV12-3/TRBV12-4; J: TRBJ1-5; CDR3: CASSWRVGQPQHF
V: TRBV6-4; J: TRBJ2-3; CDR3: CASSDKGDTQYF
V: TRBV4-1; J: TRBJ2-1; CDR3: CASSQERDSGNEQFF
V: TRBV4-2; J: TRBJ1-6; CDR3: CASSQARDSSPLHF
V: TRBV19; J: TRBJ1-4; CDR3: CASSQGAVEKLFF
V: TRBV20-1; J: TRBJ1-2; CDR3: CSASGEGYGYTF
V: TRBV7-2; J: TRBJ2-3; CDR3: CASSLARDPQQYF
V: TRBV4-1; J: TRBJ2-3; CDR3: CASSQVQISTDTQYF
V: TRBV2; J: TRBJ2-2; CDR3: CASRFGTGELFF
V: TRBV11-3; J: TRBJ2-3; CDR3: CASSLDGTSGGADTQYF